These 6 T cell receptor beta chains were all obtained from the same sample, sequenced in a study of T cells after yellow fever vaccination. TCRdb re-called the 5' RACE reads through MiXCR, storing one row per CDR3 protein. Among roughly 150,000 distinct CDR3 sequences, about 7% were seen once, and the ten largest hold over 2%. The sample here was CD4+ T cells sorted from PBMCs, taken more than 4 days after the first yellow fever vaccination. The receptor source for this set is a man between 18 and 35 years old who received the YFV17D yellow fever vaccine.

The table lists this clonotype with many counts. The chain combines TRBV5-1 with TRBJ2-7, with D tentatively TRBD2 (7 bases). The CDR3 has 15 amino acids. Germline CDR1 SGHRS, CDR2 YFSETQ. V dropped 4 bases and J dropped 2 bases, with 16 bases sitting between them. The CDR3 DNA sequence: TGCGCCAGCAGCCCTCTGGCGGGGGCCACCTACGAGCAGTACTTC. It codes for CASSPLAGATYEQYF. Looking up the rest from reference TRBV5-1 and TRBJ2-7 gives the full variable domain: KAGVTQTPRYLIKTRGQQVTLSCSPISGHRSVSWYQQTPGQGLQFLFEYFSETQRNKGNFPGRFSGRQFSNSRSEMNVSTLELGDSALYLCASSPLAGATYEQYFGPGTRLTVT.

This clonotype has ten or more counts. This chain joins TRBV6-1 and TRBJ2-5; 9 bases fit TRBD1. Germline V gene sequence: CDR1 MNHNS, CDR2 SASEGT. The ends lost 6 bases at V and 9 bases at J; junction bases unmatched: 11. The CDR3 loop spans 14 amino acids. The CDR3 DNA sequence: TGTGCCAGCAGACCCGGACAGGGGATACCCCCCCAGTACTTC. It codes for CASRPGQGIPPQYF.

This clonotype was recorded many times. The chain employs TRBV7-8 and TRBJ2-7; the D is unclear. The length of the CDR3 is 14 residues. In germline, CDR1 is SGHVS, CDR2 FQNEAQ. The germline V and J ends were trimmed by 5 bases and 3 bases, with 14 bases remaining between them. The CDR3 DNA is TGTGCCAGCAGCCCACGCGAAGCTAGCTACGAGCAGTACTTC. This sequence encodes CASSPREASYEQYF. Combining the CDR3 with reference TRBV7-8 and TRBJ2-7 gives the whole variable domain GAGVSQSPRYKVAKRGQDVALRCDPISGHVSLFWYQQALGQGPEFLTYFQNEAQLDKSGLPSDRFFAERPEGSVSTLKIQRTQQEDSAVYLCASSPREASYEQYFGPGTRLTVT.

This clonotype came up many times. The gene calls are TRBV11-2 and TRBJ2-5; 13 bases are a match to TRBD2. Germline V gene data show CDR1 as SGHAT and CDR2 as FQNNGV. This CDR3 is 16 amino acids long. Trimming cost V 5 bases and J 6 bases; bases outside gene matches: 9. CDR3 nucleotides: TGTGCCAGCAGCACAGCTCGGACTAGCGGGGGCAAGACCCAGTACTTC. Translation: CASSTARTSGGKTQYF.

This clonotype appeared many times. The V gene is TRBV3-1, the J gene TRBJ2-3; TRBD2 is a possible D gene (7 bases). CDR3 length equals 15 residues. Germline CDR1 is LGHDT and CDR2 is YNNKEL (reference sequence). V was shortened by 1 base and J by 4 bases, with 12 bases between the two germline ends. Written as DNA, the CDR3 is TGTGCCAGCAGCCAAGGCGGGGGCCCATCAGATACGCAGTATTTT. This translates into CASSQGGGPSDTQYF.

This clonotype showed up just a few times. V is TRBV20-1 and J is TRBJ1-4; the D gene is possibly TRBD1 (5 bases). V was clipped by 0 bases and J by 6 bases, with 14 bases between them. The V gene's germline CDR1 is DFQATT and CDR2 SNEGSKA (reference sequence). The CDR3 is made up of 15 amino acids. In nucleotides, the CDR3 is TGCAGTGCTAGAGACGATCAGGGTTGGGATGAAAAACTGTTTTTT. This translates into CSARDDQGWDEKLFF.